These 22 T cell receptor beta chains share one sample of origin, sequenced in a study of cytomegalovirus exposure and HLA in healthy donors. PCR involved 60 Vbeta and 13 Jbeta primers. TCRdb's copy holds only in-frame clones and misses some; the assay was immunoSEQ multiplex PCR. The sample consists of tens of thousands of clones, around 10% of them appearing once. Material for sequencing was PBMCs. All receptors derive from a man in his fifties or sixties in good health and CMV-seropositive.

The chain couples TRBV7-2 to TRBJ2-7; weak D call: TRBD1 (7 bases). The germline V gene has CDR1 SGHTA and CDR2 FQGNSA. The CDR3 sequence is 15 residues long. The V gene lost 5 bases and the J gene lost 0 bases, with 14 bases spanning the gap. Here the CDR3 reads CASSQAGQSSYEQYF. Written as DNA, the CDR3 is TGTGCCAGCAGCCAGGCGGGACAGAGCTCCTACGAGCAGTACTTC.

The rearrangement links TRBV2 to TRBJ2-7; TRBD1 matches 7 bases. The J segment lost 3 bases and the V segment lost 2 bases, leaving 13 bases of the junction unmatched. Germline V gene data show CDR1 as SNHLY and CDR2 as FYNNEI. The CDR3 has 17 residues. In DNA, the CDR3 is TGTGCCAGCAGTGAATTTAGCCCCCCCGGGACAGACTACGAGCAGTACGTC. It specifies CASSEFSPPGTDYEQYV.

This clone was detected only a few times. V gene TRBV6-1 combines with J gene TRBJ1-2; 9 bases fit TRBD1. After removal of 7 bases from V and 2 bases from J, the junction contained 5 bases not matched to a gene. CDR3 length equals 14 residues. Germline assignment: CDR1 MNHNS and CDR2 SASEGT. The CDR3 sequence: CASIRDRGNYGYTF. The CDR3 DNA follows: TGTGCCAGCATTCGAGACAGGGGGAACTATGGCTACACCTTC.

The genes are TRBV30 and TRBJ1-5; a weak D match, TRBD1 (6 bases). This CDR3 has 14 amino acids. The germline V gene has CDR1 GTSNPN and CDR2 SVGIG (reference sequence). The V and J ends lost 8 bases and 6 bases respectively, with 20 bases between them. The CDR3 DNA sequence: TGTGCCGCGAAGAGGGGGTTGAAGGGTCAGCCCCAGCATTTT. This encodes CAAKRGLKGQPQHF.

This clone has just a few counts. V is TRBV7-9 and J is TRBJ1-4, with 9 bases identical to TRBD1. V shed 3 bases and J 2 bases; nucleotides not matched to a gene: 7. The CDR3 runs 17 residues. The germline V gene encodes CDR1 SEHNR and CDR2 FQNEAQ (reference sequence). CDR3 sequence reads: CASSLYTTGGTNEKLFF. The CDR3 nucleotides read TGTGCCAGCAGCTTGTATACGACAGGGGGGACTAATGAAAAACTGTTTTTT.

This clone was found a few times. The chain links TRBV2 to TRBJ2-6; D ambiguous. The germline CDR1 and CDR2 sequences are SNHLY and FYNNEI. This CDR3 region has 15 residues. Trimming took off 4 bases at V and 2 bases at J, with 9 bases between the two ends. CDR3 in DNA: TGTGCCAGCAGTGCCCCGAGGACTGGGGCCAACGTCCTGACTTTC. It encodes CASSAPRTGANVLTF.

The V gene is TRBV7-2, the J gene TRBJ2-1; the D gene is possibly TRBD2 (6 bases). The V gene's germline CDR1 is SGHTA and CDR2 FQGNSA. Deletions cut 1 base from V and 8 bases from J, with 15 bases between. This CDR3 spans 15 amino acids. The CDR3 here is CASSLETRVFDEQFF. In DNA form, the CDR3 reads TGTGCCAGCAGCTTAGAGACTAGGGTTTTCGATGAGCAGTTCTTC.

The CDR3 here is CASNRGINTGELFF. In nucleotides, the CDR3 is TGTGCCAGCAACAGGGGGATTAACACCGGGGAGCTGTTTTTT. The rearrangement uses TRBV28 and TRBJ2-2; 8 nucleotides line up with TRBD1. Germline V gives CDR1 MDHEN, CDR2 SYDVKM. With 7 bases clipped from V and 2 bases from J, the junction kept 3 bases outside the gene matches. The CDR3 extends over 14 amino acids.

The chain has TRBV5-1 and TRBJ2-2, with 10 bases fitting TRBD1. The CDR3 sequence is 14 residues long. Losses at the gene ends were 7 bases for V and 0 bases for J; bases not matched to a gene: 0. CDR1 SGHRS and CDR2 YFSETQ come from the germline V gene. Here the CDR3 reads CASGTGANTGELFF. DNA of the CDR3: TGCGCCAGCGGGACAGGGGCGAACACCGGGGAGCTGTTTTTT.

The rearrangement joins TRBV6-5 to TRBJ1-5, with unresolved D. The CDR3 totals 12 residues. The germline V gene encodes CDR1 MNHEY and CDR2 SVGAGI. Between the trimmed V and J ends, which lost 4 bases and 9 bases, there was a span of 10 bases. As DNA, the CDR3 is TGTGCCAGCAGTTCGGTAGAGGGGCCCCAGCATTTT. It yields the protein CASSSVEGPQHF.

The CDR3 spells CASRNQGPGRDTEAFF. The CDR3, as DNA: TGTGCCAGTAGGAATCAGGGGCCCGGACGGGACACTGAAGCTTTCTTT. V gene TRBV19 combines with J gene TRBJ1-1; possible D gene TRBD1, 6 bases. The V end was cut by 6 bases, the J end by 3 bases, with 20 bases between. The germline CDR1 and CDR2 sequences are LNHDA and SQIVND (reference sequence). The CDR3 length is 16 residues. Using reference TRBV19 and TRBJ1-1 for the parts outside the CDR3, the full variable domain is DGGITQSPKYLFRKEGQNVTLSCEQNLNHDAMYWYRQDPGQGLRLIYYSQIVNDFQKGDIAEGYSVSREKKESFPLTVTSAQKNPTAFYLCASRNQGPGRDTEAFFGQGTRLTVV.

In its sample, this clone was seen a few times. DNA for the CDR3: TGTGCCAGCAGCCCCCGATCAGCGGCTCGAGGGCTGGACACTGAAGCTTTCTTT. It codes for CASSPRSAARGLDTEAFF. This chain joins TRBV9 and TRBJ1-1; D is undetermined. The CDR3 has 18 amino acids. From germline, CDR1 is SGDLS and CDR2 YYNGEE. V was pared by 4 bases and J by 3 bases, with 25 bases between.

This chain links TRBV5-1 with TRBJ2-1, with 10 bases that match TRBD2. The CDR3 contains 14 residues. Germline V gene lookup returns CDR1 SGHRS and CDR2 YFSETQ. V shed 7 bases, J shed 2 bases, and the junction held 3 bases outside the gene matches. The CDR3, as DNA: TGCGCCAGCCATAGCGGGGGGACCTACAATGAGCAGTTCTTC. Its translation is CASHSGGTYNEQFF.

This clone showed up just a few times. The chain employs TRBV10-3 and TRBJ2-5, with TRBD2 as a possible D gene (6 bases). The CDR3 runs 14 residues. Per germline, CDR1 ENHRY and CDR2 SYGVKD. With 2 bases removed from V and 1 base from J, the gap between germline ends came to 8 bases. The CDR3 DNA reads as TGTGCCATCAGTGAGATGGGGGGCCAAGAGACCCAGTACTTC. Translation gives CAISEMGGQETQYF.

A few counts support this clone. A read error is the likely source, as a far larger clone sits one nucleotide away. The same CDR3 is also encoded by other DNA sequences in this sample. The chain uses TRBV2 and TRBJ2-7; TRBD1 matches 7 bases. J gave up 3 bases and V 2 bases, and 13 bases lay outside the gene matches. The germline V gene has CDR1 SNHLY and CDR2 FYNNEI. The CDR3 runs to 17 residues. CDR3 sequence reads: CASSELSTPGTDYEQYF. As DNA, the CDR3 is TGTGCCAGCAGTGAATTGAGCACCCCCGGGACAGACTACGAGCAGTACTTC.

This clone has just a few counts. This rearrangement joins TRBV15 to TRBJ2-1; maybe TRBD2 (5 bases). V was shortened by 5 bases and J by 2 bases, with 10 bases between the two germline ends. The CDR3 is made up of 14 amino acids. Germline CDR1 LNHNV, CDR2 YYDKDF (reference sequence). The CDR3 reads CATSRSGAYNEQFF. DNA for the CDR3: TGTGCCACCAGCCGATCCGGGGCCTACAATGAGCAGTTCTTC.

This clone was seen a handful of times. This chain uses TRBV30 with TRBJ1-6; 8 nucleotides agree with TRBD1. This CDR3 has 14 amino acids. The V segment lost 4 bases and the J segment 7 bases; nucleotides outside the gene matches: 6. Germline CDR1 and CDR2: GTSNPN and SVGIG (reference sequence). The CDR3 here is CAWTTQGVNSPLHF. In nucleotides, the CDR3 is TGTGCCTGGACCACACAGGGGGTCAATTCACCCCTCCACTTT.

This clone appeared a few times. The chain recombines TRBV11-3 with TRBJ2-1, with 10 bases aligning to TRBD2. The CDR3 is made up of 14 amino acids. From germline, CDR1 is SGHNT and CDR2 YENEEA. V lost 6 bases to trimming and J lost 8 bases; unmatched junction nucleotides: 7. CDR3 coding DNA: TGTGCCAGCAGTCGGACTAGCGGTGTAGATGAGCAGTTCTTC. Residues: CASSRTSGVDEQFF. Full variable domain (missing parts from reference TRBV11-3 and TRBJ2-1): EAGVVQSPRYKIIEKKQPVAFWCNPISGHNTLYWYLQNLGQGPELLIRYENEEAVDDSQLPKDRFSAERLKGVDSTLKIQPAELGDSAVYLCASSRTSGVDEQFFGPGTRLTVL.

In this sample, this clone turned up a few times. The genes are TRBV18 and TRBJ1-1; D unclear. Between the trimmed V and J ends, which lost 6 bases and 7 bases, there was a span of 15 bases. CDR1 is KGHSH and CDR2 is LQKENI in the germline V gene. This CDR3 is built from 13 residues. The CDR3 spells CASSPQAADEAFF. CDR3 bases: TGTGCCAGCTCCCCTCAAGCGGCTGATGAAGCTTTCTTT.

The rearrangement joins TRBV10-3 to TRBJ1-6; D not certain. V lost 0 bases and J lost 8, with 8 bases in between. Per germline, CDR1 ENHRY and CDR2 SYGVKD. CDR3 length: 14 amino acids. The CDR3 DNA follows: TGTGCCATCAGTGAGTCGCCACAAGATTCACCCCTCCACTTT. Translation gives CAISESPQDSPLHF.

This clone has only a few counts. The chain couples TRBV2 to TRBJ1-3; D is uncertain. Germline-derived CDR1 and CDR2 are SNHLY and FYNNEI. Trimming left V 6 bases short and J 4 bases short, with 7 bases between. CDR3 length equals 12 residues. In DNA form, the CDR3 reads TGTGCCAGCAGGAGGGAGGGAAACACCATATATTTT. Residues: CASRREGNTIYF.

The chain links TRBV2 to TRBJ2-7; 10 nucleotides line up with TRBD2. This CDR3 contains 16 residues. The germline gives CDR1 SNHLY, CDR2 FYNNEI. V gave up 2 bases and J gave up 4 bases; unmatched junction bases: 8. The CDR3, as DNA: TGTGCCAGCAGTGAACCCCCGGGACTAGCGTTGTACGAGCAGTACTTC. It specifies CASSEPPGLALYEQYF. The full variable domain, completed using reference TRBV2 and TRBJ2-7, is EPEVTQTPSHQVTQMGQEVILRCVPISNHLYFYWYRQILGQKVEFLVSFYNNEISEKSEIFDDQFSVERPDGSNFTLKIRSTKLEDSAMYFCASSEPPGLALYEQYFGPGTRLTVT.